The rows below give T cell receptor beta chains drawn from one sample of a study of blood T cell repertoires in COVID-19. Sequencing used immunoSEQ multiplex PCR; TCRdb keeps in-frame clones, though not all of them. The sample includes 35,000 to 50,000 clones, over 80% of them seen just once. Sequences were obtained from peripheral blood. The receptor source for this set is a woman older than 75 with acute or convalescent COVID-19. Both conserved end residues are part of each CDR3. D genes are given only for firm matches.

cdr3_aa	cdr3_length	j_call	v_call	d_call
CASSIRGDTNSGNTIYF	17	TRBJ1-3	TRBV9	.
CASSPALTGGNEKLFF	16	TRBJ1-4	TRBV18	TRBD1
CASREDRAFQKLFF	14	TRBJ1-4	TRBV6-5	TRBD1
CSVVPPGVYGYTF	13	TRBJ1-2	TRBV29-1	.
CASSRGTNEKLFF	13	TRBJ1-4	TRBV7-9	.
CASSPRGGRGYEQYF	15	TRBJ2-7	TRBV11-3	TRBD2
CASYGVLIERGYTF	14	TRBJ1-2	TRBV6-5	.
CASSSLVRGYGYTF	14	TRBJ1-2	TRBV19	.
CASNILRLYNEQFF	14	TRBJ2-1	TRBV3-1/TRBV3-2	.
CASRVGQRVKEYF	13	TRBJ2-4	TRBV6-6	.
CASSQWGGALHF	12	TRBJ1-6	TRBV3-1/TRBV3-2	.
CASSGQLNTEAFF	13	TRBJ1-1	TRBV9	.
CASSPTGSGSPLHF	14	TRBJ1-6	TRBV18	TRBD1
CASSQEGYHEQFF	13	TRBJ2-1	TRBV3-1/TRBV3-2	.
CASSSGEYYGYTF	13	TRBJ1-2	TRBV19	.
CASSLGLTPSYNEQFF	16	TRBJ2-1	TRBV7-2	.
CASSQVIGELFF	12	TRBJ2-2	TRBV3-1/TRBV3-2	.
CASSNTYRGDTQYF	14	TRBJ2-3	TRBV5-8	.
CASSLRDSHSADTIYF	16	TRBJ1-3	TRBV7-2	TRBD1
CASSSNGGVGYGYTF	15	TRBJ1-2	TRBV7-2	.
CASSYSGGHTEAFF	14	TRBJ1-1	TRBV5-1	TRBD1
CASRRQVEAFF	11	TRBJ1-1	TRBV2	.
CASSVGQTTEAFF	13	TRBJ1-1	TRBV19	TRBD1
CASSSFGPGETQYF	14	TRBJ2-5	TRBV18	.
CASSTAGQGVQETQYF	16	TRBJ2-5	TRBV5-4	TRBD1
CAWSARLLHTPNEQFF	16	TRBJ2-1	TRBV30	.
CASSSPRTGELFF	13	TRBJ2-2	TRBV5-4	.
CAISESTGYYGYTF	14	TRBJ1-2	TRBV10-3	.
CASSWTGSSYEQYF	14	TRBJ2-7	TRBV5-1	TRBD1
CASSLDRVGYTF	12	TRBJ1-2	TRBV6-6	TRBD1
CASSPVGVGNQPQHF	15	TRBJ1-5	TRBV6-6	.
CASSQDRGAGNTIYF	15	TRBJ1-3	TRBV3-1/TRBV3-2	TRBD1
CASSPPGYEQYF	12	TRBJ2-7	TRBV7-9	.
CASSQHAPGGGIDTQYF	17	TRBJ2-3	TRBV4-1	TRBD2
CASSQDLGAPYEQYF	15	TRBJ2-7	TRBV3-1/TRBV3-2	.
CASSLRLAGQETQYF	15	TRBJ2-5	TRBV5-6	TRBD2
CASSFSARGENSPLHF	16	TRBJ1-6	TRBV7-2	.
CASSLDREPYNEQFF	15	TRBJ2-1	TRBV7-8	.
CASSRGQGDPAYNEQFF	17	TRBJ2-1	TRBV4-3	.
CASSLGQGNYGYTF	14	TRBJ1-2	TRBV5-1	TRBD1
CSASVSGITDTQYF	14	TRBJ2-3	TRBV20-1	.
CASSPGNRYNEQFF	14	TRBJ2-1	TRBV11-2	.
CASSFGPGSGNTIYF	15	TRBJ1-3	TRBV11-2	.
CASGAAGAVGSPLHF	15	TRBJ1-6	TRBV10-2	.
CASSYVGGQGGQYF	14	TRBJ2-7	TRBV6-2/TRBV6-3	.
CASSPGGGNTYEQYF	15	TRBJ2-7	TRBV5-1	.
CATSGSEGADNYGYTF	16	TRBJ1-2	TRBV15	.
CASSLSGGLGNNQPQHF	17	TRBJ1-5	TRBV27	TRBD1
CASSVSGNPYEQYF	14	TRBJ2-7	TRBV9	TRBD2
CASSPGTGGEQYF	13	TRBJ2-7	TRBV18	TRBD1
CASSFNRAGETQYF	14	TRBJ2-5	TRBV5-1	.
CASSEGQGWGNSPLHF	16	TRBJ1-6	TRBV18	TRBD1
CASSGQAGTEAFF	13	TRBJ1-1	TRBV11-3	TRBD1
CASSPTSGYEQYF	13	TRBJ2-7	TRBV12-3/TRBV12-4	.
CASSPRTSGASYEQYF	16	TRBJ2-7	TRBV5-1	TRBD2